This is a list of T cell receptor beta chains from one sample in a study of blood T cell repertoires in COVID-19. Sequencing used immunoSEQ multiplex PCR; TCRdb keeps in-frame clones, though not all of them. Of more than 80,000 clones listed, around nine tenths are singletons. The material sequenced was peripheral blood. The receptors were sampled from a man between 40 and 49 years old with acute or convalescent COVID-19. The CDR3 runs from the conserved cysteine through the conserved F or W. The D gene is left open where the match is weak. The size field is filled for only some rows; it gives once, few, many or a size class.

>NA|TRBJ2-7|TRBD1|TRBV10-3
CAISESRPGQGGEQYF
TGTGCCATCAGTGAGTCTCGACCAGGACAGGGAGGCGAGCAGTACTTC
>few|TRBJ2-7|TRBD2|TRBV24-1
CATSAPGTSGRPEQYF
TGTGCCACCAGTGCCCCCGGGACTAGCGGGAGACCCGAGCAGTACTTC
>NA|TRBJ2-5|NA|TRBV18
CASSSGDQETQYF
TGTGCCAGCTCATCGGGAGACCAAGAGACCCAGTACTTC
>once|TRBJ2-3|NA|TRBV5-1
CASSLASIELDTQYF
TGCGCCAGCAGCTTGGCCTCGATAGAGTTAGATACGCAGTATTTT
>NA|TRBJ2-7|TRBD1|TRBV2
CASLGQGTYYEQYF
TGTGCCAGCCTTGGACAGGGGACTTATTACGAGCAGTACTTC
>NA|TRBJ2-2|NA|TRBV6-2/TRBV6-3
CASSYSTVAVGTGELFF
TGTGCCAGCAGTTACTCGACGGTAGCGGTGGGCACCGGGGAGCTGTTTTTT
>NA|TRBJ2-1|TRBD1|TRBV12-3/TRBV12-4
CASSRQGFNEQFF
TGTGCCAGCAGCCGACAGGGATTCAATGAGCAGTTCTTC
>once|TRBJ1-5|NA|TRBV19
CASSIVYKGGQPQHF
TGTGCCAGTAGTATAGTATATAAGGGGGGGCAGCCCCAGCATTTT
>NA|TRBJ2-7|NA|TRBV19
CASSDDPGTTYEQYF
TGTGCCAGTAGTGATGATCCCGGGACAACCTACGAGCAGTACTTC
>NA|TRBJ2-5|NA|TRBV30
CAWSVSGQLHETQYF
TGTGCCTGGAGTGTATCCGGACAGCTCCACGAGACCCAGTACTTC